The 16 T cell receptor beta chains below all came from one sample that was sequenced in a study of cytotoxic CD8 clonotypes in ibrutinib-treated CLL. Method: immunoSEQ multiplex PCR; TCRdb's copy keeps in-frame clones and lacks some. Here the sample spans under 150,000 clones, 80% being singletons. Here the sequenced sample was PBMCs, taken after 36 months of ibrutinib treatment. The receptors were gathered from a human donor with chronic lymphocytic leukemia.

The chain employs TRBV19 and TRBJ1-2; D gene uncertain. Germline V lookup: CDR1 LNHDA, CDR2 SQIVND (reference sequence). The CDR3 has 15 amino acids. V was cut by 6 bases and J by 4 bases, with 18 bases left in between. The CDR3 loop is CASRYGQDFFYGYTF. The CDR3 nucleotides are TGTGCCAGTAGGTATGGCCAGGATTTCTTCTATGGCTACACCTTC.

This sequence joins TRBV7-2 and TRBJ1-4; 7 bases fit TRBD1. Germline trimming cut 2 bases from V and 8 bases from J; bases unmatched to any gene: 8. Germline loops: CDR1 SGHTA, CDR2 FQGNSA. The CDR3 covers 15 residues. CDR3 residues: CASSLMGQGGEKLFF. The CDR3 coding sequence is TGTGCCAGCAGCTTAATGGGGCAGGGGGGCGAAAAACTGTTTTTT.

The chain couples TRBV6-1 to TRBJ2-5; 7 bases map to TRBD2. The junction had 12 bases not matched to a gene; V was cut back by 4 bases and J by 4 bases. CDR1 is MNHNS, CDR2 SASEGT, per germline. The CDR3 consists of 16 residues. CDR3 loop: CASSARLTGGGETQYF. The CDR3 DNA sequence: TGTGCCAGCAGTGCCCGGCTGACGGGAGGTGGAGAGACCCAGTACTTC.

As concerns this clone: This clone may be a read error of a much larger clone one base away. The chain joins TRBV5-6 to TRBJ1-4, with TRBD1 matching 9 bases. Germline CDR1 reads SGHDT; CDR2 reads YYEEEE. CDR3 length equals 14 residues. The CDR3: CAGSTGQGNEKLFF. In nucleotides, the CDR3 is TGTGCCGGCAGCACGGGACAGGGTAATGAAAAACTGTTTTTT.

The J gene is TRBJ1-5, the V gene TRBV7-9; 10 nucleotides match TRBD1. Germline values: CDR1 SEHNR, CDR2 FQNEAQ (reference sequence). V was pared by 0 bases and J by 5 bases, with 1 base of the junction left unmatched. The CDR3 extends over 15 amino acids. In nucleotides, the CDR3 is TGTGCCAGCAGCTTAGCCGGGACAGGGGATCAGCCCCAGCATTTT. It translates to CASSLAGTGDQPQHF.

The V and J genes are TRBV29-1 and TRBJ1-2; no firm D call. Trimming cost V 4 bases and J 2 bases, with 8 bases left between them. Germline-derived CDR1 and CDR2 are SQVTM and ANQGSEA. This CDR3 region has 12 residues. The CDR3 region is CSVGPSNYGYTF. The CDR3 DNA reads TGCAGCGTTGGTCCCAGCAACTATGGCTACACCTTC.

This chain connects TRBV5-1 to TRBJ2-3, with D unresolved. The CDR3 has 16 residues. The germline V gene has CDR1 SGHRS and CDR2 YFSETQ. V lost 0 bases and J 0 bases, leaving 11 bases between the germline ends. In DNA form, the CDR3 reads TGCGCCAGCAGCTTGGGGGCCGGCGGTAGCACAGATACGCAGTATTTT. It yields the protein CASSLGAGGSTDTQYF.

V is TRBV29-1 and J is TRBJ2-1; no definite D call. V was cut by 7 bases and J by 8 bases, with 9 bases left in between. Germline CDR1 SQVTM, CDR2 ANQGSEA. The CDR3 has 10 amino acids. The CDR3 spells CSATLDEQFF. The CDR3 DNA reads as TGCAGCGCCACATTAGATGAGCAGTTCTTC.

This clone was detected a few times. The CDR3 spells CAITADSSYGYTF. As DNA, the CDR3 is TGTGCCATCACTGCGGACAGCAGCTATGGCTACACCTTC. The rearrangement links TRBV10-3 to TRBJ1-2; D might be TRBD1 (6 bases). V was trimmed by 7 bases and J by 4 bases, leaving 13 bases between them. The germline V gene has CDR1 ENHRY and CDR2 SYGVKD. The CDR3 totals 13 residues.

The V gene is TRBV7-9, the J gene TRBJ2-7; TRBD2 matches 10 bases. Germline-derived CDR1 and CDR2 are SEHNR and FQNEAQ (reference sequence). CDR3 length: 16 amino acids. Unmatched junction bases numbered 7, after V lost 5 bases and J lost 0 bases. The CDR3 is CASSLGLAAFSYEQYF. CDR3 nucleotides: TGTGCCAGCAGCCTCGGACTAGCGGCTTTCTCCTACGAGCAGTACTTC.

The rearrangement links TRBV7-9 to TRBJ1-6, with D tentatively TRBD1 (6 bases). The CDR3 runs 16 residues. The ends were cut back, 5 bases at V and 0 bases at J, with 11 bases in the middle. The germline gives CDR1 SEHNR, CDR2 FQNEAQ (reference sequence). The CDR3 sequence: CASSPDRSSYNSPLHF. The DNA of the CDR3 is TGTGCCAGCAGCCCCGACAGGAGCTCCTATAATTCACCCCTCCACTTT. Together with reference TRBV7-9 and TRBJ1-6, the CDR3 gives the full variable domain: DTGVSQNPRHKITKRGQNVTFRCDPISEHNRLYWYRQTLGQGPEFLTYFQNEAQLEKSRLLSDRFSAERPKGSFSTLEIQRTEQGDSAMYLCASSPDRSSYNSPLHFGNGTRLTVT.

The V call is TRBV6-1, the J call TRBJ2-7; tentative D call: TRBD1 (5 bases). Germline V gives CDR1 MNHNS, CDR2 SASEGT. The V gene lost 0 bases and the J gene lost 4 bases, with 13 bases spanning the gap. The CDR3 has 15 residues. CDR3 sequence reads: CASSEALGRAYEQYF. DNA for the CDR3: TGTGCCAGCAGTGAAGCGCTGGGCAGGGCATACGAGCAGTACTTC.

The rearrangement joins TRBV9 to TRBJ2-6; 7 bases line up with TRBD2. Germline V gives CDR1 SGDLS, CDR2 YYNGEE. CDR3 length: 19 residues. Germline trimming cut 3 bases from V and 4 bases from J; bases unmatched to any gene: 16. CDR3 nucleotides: TGTGCCAGCAGCGCTACGGGCTACTTCTCACTAGCGGGGGCCAACGTCCTGACTTTC. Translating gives CASSATGYFSLAGANVLTF.

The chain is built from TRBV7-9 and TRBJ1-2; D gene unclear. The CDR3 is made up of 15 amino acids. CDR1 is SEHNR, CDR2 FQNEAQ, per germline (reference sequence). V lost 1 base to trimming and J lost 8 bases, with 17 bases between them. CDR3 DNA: TGTGCCAGCAGCTTAGGGGATCGGAGACGAAAGGGCTACACCTTC. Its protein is CASSLGDRRRKGYTF.

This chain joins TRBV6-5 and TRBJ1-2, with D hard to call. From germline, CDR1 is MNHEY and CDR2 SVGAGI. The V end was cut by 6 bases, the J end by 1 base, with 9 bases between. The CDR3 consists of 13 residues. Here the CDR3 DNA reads TGTGCCAGCAGCTCCCGGGTTAACTATGGCTACACCTTC. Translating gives CASSSRVNYGYTF.

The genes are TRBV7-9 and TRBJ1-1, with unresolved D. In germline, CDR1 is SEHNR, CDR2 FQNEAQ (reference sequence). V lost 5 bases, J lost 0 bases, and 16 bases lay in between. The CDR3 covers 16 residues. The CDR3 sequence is CASSLAHLFMNTEAFF. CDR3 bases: TGTGCCAGCAGCCTGGCACATTTATTTATGAACACTGAAGCTTTCTTT.